The entry below gives a single TCR beta chain sequence along with its context. Antigen specificity is unknown. These data originate in a study of shared clonotypes between healthy human individuals. Overall study: There were three CD4 naive, three CD4 memory, two CD8 naive and one CD8 memory plates per donor.

Study outcomes and limitations: As a rule, naive subsets had a larger estimated richness than memory subsets.

Negatively enriched CD4+ T cells were divided by CD45RA into naive and memory. Sequencing was performed with immunoSEQ multiplex PCR; in TCRdb, only in-frame clones are kept and a portion is missing. This sample has around 2.5 million clones; under 95% occur once, and the top ten carry approximately 0.35%. The germline CDR1 and CDR2 sequences are SGHAT and FQDESV (reference sequence). The length of the CDR3 is 15 residues. The J segment lost 5 bases and the V segment lost 7 bases, leaving 10 bases of the junction unmatched. This clonotype was obtained from a man between 18 and 29 years old in good health. Some clones in this sample may be carry-over from other donors' samples. The sequenced material came from naive CD4+ T cells from PBMCs. Subset described: CD45RA+ positively selected. The gene calls are TRBV11-1 and TRBJ2-5; TRBD1 agrees at 10 bases. The CDR3 region is CASTVRQGAGETQYF. The CDR3 DNA follows: TGTGCCAGCACCGTAAGACAGGGGGCGGGGGAGACCCAGTACTTC.